This T cell receptor beta chain was obtained from a study of T cells in Graves' hyperthyroidism and ophthalmopathy. Study background: Peripheral blood was taken when the disease was first diagnosed, before any treatment began.

Amplified regions were TCR beta CDR3 sequences from RNA transcripts. First-round RT-PCR with HTBI primers amplified the TCR CDR3 region. Each CDR3 protein is one row after TCRdb ran MiXCR on the multiplex PCR reads. In the table there are approximately 420,000 distinct CDR3 sequences, around 15% of which are singletons. Germline V CDR1 and CDR2: DFQATT, SNEGSKA (reference sequence). The V end lost 6 bases, the J end lost 2 bases, and 20 bases lay between the germline ends. This CDR3 region has 15 residues. With a duration under 2 months, the hyperthyroidism was newly diagnosed in patients aged 18 to 65.

The receptor was isolated from a woman in her late teens or twenties with Graves' hyperthyroidism. V usage is TRBV20-1 and J usage is TRBJ2-7; D is uncertain. Input material: blood. The DNA for the CDR3 is TGCAGTGCAGACTCGACCGGGTCCTCGACCTACGAGCAGTACTTC. Amino acid sequence: CSADSTGSSTYEQYF.